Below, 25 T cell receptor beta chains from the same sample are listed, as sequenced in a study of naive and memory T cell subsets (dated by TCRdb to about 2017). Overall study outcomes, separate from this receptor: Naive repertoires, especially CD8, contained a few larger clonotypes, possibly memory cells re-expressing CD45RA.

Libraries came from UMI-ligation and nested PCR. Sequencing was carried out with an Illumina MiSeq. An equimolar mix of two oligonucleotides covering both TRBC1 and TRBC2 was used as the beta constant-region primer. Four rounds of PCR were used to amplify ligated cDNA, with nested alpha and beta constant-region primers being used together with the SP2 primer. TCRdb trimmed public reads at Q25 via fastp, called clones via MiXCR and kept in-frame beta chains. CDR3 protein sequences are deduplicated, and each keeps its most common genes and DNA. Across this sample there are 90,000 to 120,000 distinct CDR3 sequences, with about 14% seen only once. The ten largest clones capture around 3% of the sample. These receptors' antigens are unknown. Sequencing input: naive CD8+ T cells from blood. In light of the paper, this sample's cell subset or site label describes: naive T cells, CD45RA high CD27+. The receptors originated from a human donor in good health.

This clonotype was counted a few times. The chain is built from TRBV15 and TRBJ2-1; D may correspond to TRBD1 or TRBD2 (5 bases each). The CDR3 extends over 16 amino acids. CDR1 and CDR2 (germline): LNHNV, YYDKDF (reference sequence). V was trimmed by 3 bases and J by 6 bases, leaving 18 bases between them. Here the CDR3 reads CATSSLDQTGLNEQFF. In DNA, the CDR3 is TGTGCCACCAGCAGTCTCGACCAGACGGGGCTCAATGAGCAGTTCTTC.

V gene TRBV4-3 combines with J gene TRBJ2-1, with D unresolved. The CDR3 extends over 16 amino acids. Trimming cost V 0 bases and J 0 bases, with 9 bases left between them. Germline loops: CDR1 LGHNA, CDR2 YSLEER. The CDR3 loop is CASSQEVLRSYNEQFF. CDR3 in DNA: TGCGCCAGCAGCCAAGAGGTCCTTCGCTCCTACAATGAGCAGTTCTTC.

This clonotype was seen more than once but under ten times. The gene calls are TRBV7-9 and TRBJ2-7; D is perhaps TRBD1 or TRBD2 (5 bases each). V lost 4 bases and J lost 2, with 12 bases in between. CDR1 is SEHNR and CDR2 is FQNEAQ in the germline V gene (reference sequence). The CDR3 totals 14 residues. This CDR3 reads CASSSSRDPYEQYF. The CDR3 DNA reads TGTGCCAGCAGCTCGTCCCGGGACCCCTACGAGCAGTACTTC. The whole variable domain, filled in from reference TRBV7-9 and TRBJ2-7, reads DTGVSQNPRHKITKRGQNVTFRCDPISEHNRLYWYRQTLGQGPEFLTYFQNEAQLEKSRLLSDRFSAERPKGSFSTLEIQRTEQGDSAMYLCASSSSRDPYEQYFGPGTRLTVT.

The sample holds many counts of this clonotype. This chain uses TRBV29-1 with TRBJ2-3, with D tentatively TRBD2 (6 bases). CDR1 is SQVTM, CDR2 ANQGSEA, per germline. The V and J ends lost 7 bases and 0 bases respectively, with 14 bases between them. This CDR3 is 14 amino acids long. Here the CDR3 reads CSGGASVSTDTQYF. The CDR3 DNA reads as TGCAGCGGAGGGGCTAGCGTTAGCACAGATACGCAGTATTTT.

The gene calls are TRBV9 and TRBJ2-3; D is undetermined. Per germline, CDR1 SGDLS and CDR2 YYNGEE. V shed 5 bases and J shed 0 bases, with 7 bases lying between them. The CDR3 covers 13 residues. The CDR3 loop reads CASRPASTDTQYF. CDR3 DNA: TGTGCCAGCAGACCAGCTAGCACAGATACGCAGTATTTT.

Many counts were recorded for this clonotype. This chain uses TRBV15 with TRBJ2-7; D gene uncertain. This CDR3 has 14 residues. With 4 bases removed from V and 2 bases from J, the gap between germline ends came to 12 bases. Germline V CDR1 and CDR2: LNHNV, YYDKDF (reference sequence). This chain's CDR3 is CATSTRNSPYEQYF. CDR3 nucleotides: TGTGCCACCAGCACCCGGAACAGTCCCTACGAGCAGTACTTC. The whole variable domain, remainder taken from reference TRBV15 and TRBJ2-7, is DAMVIQNPRYQVTQFGKPVTLSCSQTLNHNVMYWYQQKSSQAPKLLFHYYDKDFNNEADTPDNFQSRRPNTSFCFLDIRSPGLGDTAMYLCATSTRNSPYEQYFGPGTRLTVT.

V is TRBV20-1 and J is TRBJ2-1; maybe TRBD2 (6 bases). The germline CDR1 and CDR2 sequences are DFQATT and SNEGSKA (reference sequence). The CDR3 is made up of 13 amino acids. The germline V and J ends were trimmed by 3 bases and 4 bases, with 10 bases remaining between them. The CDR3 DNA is TGCAGTGCTAGGATGGAGGGGTACAATGAGCAGTTCTTC. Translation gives CSARMEGYNEQFF.

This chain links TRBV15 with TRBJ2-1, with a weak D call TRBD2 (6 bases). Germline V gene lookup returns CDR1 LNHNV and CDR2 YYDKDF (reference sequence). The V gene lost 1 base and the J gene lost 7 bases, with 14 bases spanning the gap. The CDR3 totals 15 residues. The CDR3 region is CATSRVAGLGNEQFF. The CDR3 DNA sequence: TGTGCCACCAGCAGAGTTGCGGGGCTGGGTAATGAGCAGTTCTTC.

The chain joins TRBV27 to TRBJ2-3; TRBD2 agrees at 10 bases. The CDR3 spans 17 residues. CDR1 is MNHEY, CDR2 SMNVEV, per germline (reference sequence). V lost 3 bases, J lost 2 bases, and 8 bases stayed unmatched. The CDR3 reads CASSFTTTSGATDTQYF. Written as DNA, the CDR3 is TGTGCCAGCAGTTTCACCACCACTAGCGGGGCCACAGATACGCAGTATTTT.

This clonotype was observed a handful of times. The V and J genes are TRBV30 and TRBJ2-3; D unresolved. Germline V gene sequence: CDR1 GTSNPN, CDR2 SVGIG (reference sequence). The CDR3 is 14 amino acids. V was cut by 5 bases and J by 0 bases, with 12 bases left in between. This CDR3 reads CAWDGGASTDTQYF. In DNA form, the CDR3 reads TGTGCCTGGGACGGCGGCGCTAGCACAGATACGCAGTATTTT.

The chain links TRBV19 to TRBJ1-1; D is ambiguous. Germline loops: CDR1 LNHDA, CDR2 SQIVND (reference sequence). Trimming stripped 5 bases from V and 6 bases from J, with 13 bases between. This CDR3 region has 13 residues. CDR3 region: CASSRSRQAEAFF. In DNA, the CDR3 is TGTGCCAGTAGTCGTTCGCGGCAGGCTGAAGCTTTCTTT.

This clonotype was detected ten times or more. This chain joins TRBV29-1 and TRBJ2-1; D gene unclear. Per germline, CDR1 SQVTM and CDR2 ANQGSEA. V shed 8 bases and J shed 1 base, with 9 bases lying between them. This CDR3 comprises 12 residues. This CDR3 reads CSYSNSYNEQFF. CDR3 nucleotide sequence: TGCAGCTACTCCAATTCCTACAATGAGCAGTTCTTC.

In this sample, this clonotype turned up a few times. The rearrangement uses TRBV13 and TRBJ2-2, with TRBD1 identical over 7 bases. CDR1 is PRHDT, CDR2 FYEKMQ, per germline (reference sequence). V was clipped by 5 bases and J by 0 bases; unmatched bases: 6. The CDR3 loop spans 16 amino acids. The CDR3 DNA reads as TGTGCCAGCAGCGGATTTGGACAGGCGAACACCGGGGAGCTGTTTTTT. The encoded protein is CASSGFGQANTGELFF.

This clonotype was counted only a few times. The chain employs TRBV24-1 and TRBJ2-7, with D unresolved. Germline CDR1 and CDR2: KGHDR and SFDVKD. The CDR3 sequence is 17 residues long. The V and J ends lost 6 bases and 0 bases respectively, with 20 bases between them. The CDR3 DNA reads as TGTGCCACCAGTCACGACTGGGAATATGGTCCCTCCTACGAGCAGTACTTC. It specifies CATSHDWEYGPSYEQYF.

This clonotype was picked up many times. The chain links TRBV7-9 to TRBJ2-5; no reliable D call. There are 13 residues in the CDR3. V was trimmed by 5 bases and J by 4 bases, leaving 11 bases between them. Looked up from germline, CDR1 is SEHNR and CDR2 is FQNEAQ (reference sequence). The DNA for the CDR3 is TGTGCCAGCAGCCACAGTCACCGAGAGACCCAGTACTTC. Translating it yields CASSHSHRETQYF. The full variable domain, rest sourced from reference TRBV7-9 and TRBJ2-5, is DTGVSQNPRHKITKRGQNVTFRCDPISEHNRLYWYRQTLGQGPEFLTYFQNEAQLEKSRLLSDRFSAERPKGSFSTLEIQRTEQGDSAMYLCASSHSHRETQYFGPGTRLLVL.

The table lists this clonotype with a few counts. The CDR3 sequence is CASTDLTNTGELFF. The CDR3 DNA follows: TGTGCCAGCACCGACTTAACGAACACCGGGGAGCTGTTTTTT. The chain joins TRBV25-1 to TRBJ2-2; D gene unclear. Germline lookup yields CDR1 MGHDK and CDR2 SYGVNS. V dropped 7 bases and J dropped 0 bases, with 9 bases sitting between them. CDR3 size: 14 residues.

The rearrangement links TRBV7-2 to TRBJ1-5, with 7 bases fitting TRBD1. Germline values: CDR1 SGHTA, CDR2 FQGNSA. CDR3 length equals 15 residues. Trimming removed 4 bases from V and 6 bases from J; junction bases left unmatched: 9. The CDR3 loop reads CASSSTGEVGQPQHF. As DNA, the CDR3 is TGTGCCAGCAGCTCAACAGGGGAAGTCGGTCAGCCCCAGCATTTT.

CDR3 region: CASSQGIHEQFF. In nucleotides, the CDR3 is TGTGCCTCAAGCCAGGGGATCCATGAGCAGTTCTTC. V gene TRBV30 combines with J gene TRBJ2-1; D may be TRBD1 (6 bases). The germline V gene has CDR1 GTSNPN and CDR2 SVGIG (reference sequence). CDR3 size: 12 residues. Deletions cut 7 bases from V and 8 bases from J, with 15 bases between.

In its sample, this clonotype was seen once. The DNA of the CDR3 is TGCGCCAGCAGCTGGACCCTAGAGAACACAGATACGCAGTATTTT. Its translation: CASSWTLENTDTQYF. The chain combines TRBV5-1 with TRBJ2-3; D not certain. CDR3 length equals 15 residues. V shed 3 bases and J shed 2 bases, with 13 bases lying between them. Looked up from germline, CDR1 is SGHRS and CDR2 is YFSETQ.

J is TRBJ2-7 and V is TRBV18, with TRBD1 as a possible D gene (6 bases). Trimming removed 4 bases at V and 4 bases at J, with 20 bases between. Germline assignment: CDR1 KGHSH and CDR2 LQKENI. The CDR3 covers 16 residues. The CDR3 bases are TGTGCCAGCTCACTACAGGGAATTGGGCAGGAATACGAGCAGTACTTC. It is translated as CASSLQGIGQEYEQYF.

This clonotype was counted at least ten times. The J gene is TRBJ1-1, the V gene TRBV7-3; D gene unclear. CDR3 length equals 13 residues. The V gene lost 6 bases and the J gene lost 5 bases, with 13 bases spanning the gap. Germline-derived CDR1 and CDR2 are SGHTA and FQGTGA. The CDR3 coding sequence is TGTGCCAGCAGTCCGGACCTTGGGACTGAAGCTTTCTTT. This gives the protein CASSPDLGTEAFF.

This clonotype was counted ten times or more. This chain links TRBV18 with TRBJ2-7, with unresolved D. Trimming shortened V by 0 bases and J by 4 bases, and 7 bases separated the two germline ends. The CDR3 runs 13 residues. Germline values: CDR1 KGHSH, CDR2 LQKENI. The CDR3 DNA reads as TGTGCCAGCTCACCACCCATTTCTTACGAGCAGTACTTC. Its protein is CASSPPISYEQYF.

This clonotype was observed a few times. The CDR3 protein is CASSFRAGDTEAFF. CDR3 bases: TGTGCCAGCAGTTTTCGAGCAGGGGACACTGAAGCTTTCTTT. The chain combines TRBV27 with TRBJ1-1; TRBD1 is a possible D gene (6 bases). Trimming pared 3 bases from V and 3 bases from J, leaving 11 bases between. The CDR3 extends over 14 amino acids. The germline V gene has CDR1 MNHEY and CDR2 SMNVEV (reference sequence).

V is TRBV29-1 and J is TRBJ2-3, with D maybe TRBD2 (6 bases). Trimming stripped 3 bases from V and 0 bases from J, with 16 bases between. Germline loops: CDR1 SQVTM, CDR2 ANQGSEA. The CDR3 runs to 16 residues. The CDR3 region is CSVEGLSSPSTDTQYF. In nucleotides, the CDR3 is TGCAGCGTTGAGGGACTGTCCTCGCCTAGCACAGATACGCAGTATTTT.

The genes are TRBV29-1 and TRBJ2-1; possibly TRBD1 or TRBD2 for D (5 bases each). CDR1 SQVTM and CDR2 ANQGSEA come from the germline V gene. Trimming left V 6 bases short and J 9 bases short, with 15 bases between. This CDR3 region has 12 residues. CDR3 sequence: CSVTGTSSEQFF. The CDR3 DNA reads TGCAGCGTCACCGGGACCAGCAGTGAGCAGTTCTTC.